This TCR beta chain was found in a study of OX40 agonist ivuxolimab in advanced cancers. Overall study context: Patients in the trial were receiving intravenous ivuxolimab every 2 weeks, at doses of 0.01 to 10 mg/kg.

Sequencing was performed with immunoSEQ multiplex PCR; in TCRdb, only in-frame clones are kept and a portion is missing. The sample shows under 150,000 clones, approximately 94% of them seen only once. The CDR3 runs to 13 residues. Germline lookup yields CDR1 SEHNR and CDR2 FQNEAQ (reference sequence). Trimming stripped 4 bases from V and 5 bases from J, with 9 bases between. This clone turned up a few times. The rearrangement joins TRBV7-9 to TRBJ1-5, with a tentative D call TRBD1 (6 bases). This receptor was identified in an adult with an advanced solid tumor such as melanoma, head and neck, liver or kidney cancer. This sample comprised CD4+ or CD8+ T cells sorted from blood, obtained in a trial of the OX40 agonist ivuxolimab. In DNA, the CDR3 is TGTGCCAGCAGCTCAGAGGGGGATCAGCCCCAGCATTTT. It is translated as CASSSEGDQPQHF.